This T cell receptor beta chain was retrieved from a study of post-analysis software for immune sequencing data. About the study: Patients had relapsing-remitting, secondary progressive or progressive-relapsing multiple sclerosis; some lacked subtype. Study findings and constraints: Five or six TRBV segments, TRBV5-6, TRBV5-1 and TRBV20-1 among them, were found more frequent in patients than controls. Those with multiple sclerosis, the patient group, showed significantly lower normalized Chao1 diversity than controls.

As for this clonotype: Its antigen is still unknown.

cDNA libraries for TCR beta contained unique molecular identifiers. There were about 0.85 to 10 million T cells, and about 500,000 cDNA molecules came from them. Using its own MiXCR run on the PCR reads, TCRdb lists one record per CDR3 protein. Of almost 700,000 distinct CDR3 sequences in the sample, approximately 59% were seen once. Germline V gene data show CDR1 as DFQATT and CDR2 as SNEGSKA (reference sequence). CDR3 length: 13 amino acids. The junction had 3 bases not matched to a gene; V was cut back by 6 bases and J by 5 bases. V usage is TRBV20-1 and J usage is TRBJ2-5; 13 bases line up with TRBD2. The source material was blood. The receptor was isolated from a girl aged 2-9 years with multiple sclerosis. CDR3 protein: CSAGLAGDETQYF. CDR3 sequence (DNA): TGCAGTGCAGGACTAGCGGGAGATGAGACCCAGTACTTC.